Listed here is a single T cell receptor (beta chain). Its target antigen remains unknown. The record has no base qualities; no much larger clone is one base away. Libraries were prepared through PCR. The sample was run on a NextSeq 500. Bulk TCR libraries were prepared as previously described, using TCR primers listed in Table S5. Total RNA was purified with the Qiagen AllPrep DNA/RNA kit. Before analysis, reads from multiple sequencing runs of the same library were pooled. The authors' pipeline ran thus. Reads were retained only if an exact TCR constant sequence was present, and the retained reads were trimmed to 150 nt and grouped according to their 12-nt molecular barcodes. Reads within each barcode group were sub-clustered using a 15% Levenshtein threshold, and quality-weighted consensus sequences were constructed for each RNA molecule. Non-functional sequences were filtered out, along with any lower-count sequence sitting one edit away from another sequence. Based on a fit of two negative binomial distributions, barcode sub-clusters having less than 20% of the maximum read count were discarded. TCRdb redid the processing of the public reads, applying fastp at Q25 and MiXCR, and retained in-frame beta chains. All rows with the same CDR3 protein become a single entry with the most common DNA and genes. Clone size and V and J calls follow TCRdb, not the original study. In this sample the table shows a few hundred thousand distinct CDR3 sequences, approximately 25% of which occur a single time. Around 0.8% of the sample is in the top ten clones.

Naive CD8 T cell libraries were made from 20,000 to 1,000,000 sorted cells using 10%, 30% or 50% of purified RNA. On a BD FACSAria II, naive CD8 T cells were FACS-sorted as CD8+CD4-CCR7+CD45RA+ and collected into RLT Plus buffer. To test detection sensitivity, Jurkat RNA equivalent to approximately ten TCR copies was spiked into samples of roughly 20,000-1,000,000 naive CD8 T cells. CD8 T cells were enriched with RosetteSep CD8+ T Cell Enrichment Cocktail and Ficoll-Paque, followed by ACK red cell lysis. This sample stems from a study of molecular identifiers for immune sequencing clone quantification (dated by TCRdb to the late 2010s). For the study in its entirety: For a replicate experiment, RNA from 20,000 or 100,000 naive CD8 T cells was divided into five aliquots, of which four were sequenced. CD8 T cells were used in a methods study to benchmark molecular-identifier clustering-based TCR repertoire sequencing (MIDCIRS) and TCR RNA copy counting. Study-level results and caveats: A single cell's worth of spiked-in Jurkat TCR RNA was reported detectable even among one million naive CD8 T cells. About 2.9 recovered TCR RNA copies per cell were obtained by modeling, versus roughly 9.7 by digital PCR, implying a capture efficiency of 30% to 35%. When barcode sub-clustering was left out, chimeric consensus sequences inflated TCR diversity, with chimeras reaching as high as 47%. Clones above 20 RNA copies held over 97% of molecules in CMV-specific effector cells but under 1% in naive cells. Highly expanded clone sizes could be underestimated because identical TCR molecules may share a barcode. The naive libraries included spiked-in Jurkat TCR RNA (about nine copies' worth), and this RNA is not part of the donor repertoire.

The V end loses 5 bases and the J end loses 11 bases, and a stretch of 17 bases separates them. Reading the germline V gene gives CDR1 SGDLS and CDR2 YYNGEE. The CDR3, cysteine through phenylalanine, is 14 amino acids long. This entry keeps only the CDR3 DNA: 42 bases, framed from base 1. Sequences were obtained from naive CD8+ T cells from blood, with Jurkat cell RNA spiked in. In light of the paper, this sample's cell subset or site label describes: FACS-sorted CD8+CD4-CCR7+CD45RA+ naive T cells. This clonotype was sampled from a human donor in good health. Some libraries in this study had Jurkat cell RNA spiked in. The receptor chain draws on TRBV9 and TRBJ1-6; possibly the D gene is TRBD1, per 5 matching bases. The DNA sequence reads TGTGCCAGCAGGGAGGGGACTTCGAATCCACCCCTCCACTTT. Its protein is CASREGTSNPPLHF.